The 8 T cell receptor beta chains below all came from one sample that was sequenced in a study of T-cell memory formation after mild COVID-19. TCRdb processed the 5' RACE reads anew with MiXCR; each CDR3 protein has one entry. Altogether 150,000 to 200,000 distinct CDR3 sequences are present, 16% being singletons, with the ten largest covering approximately 2.1%. Sequences were obtained from PBMCs or a T cell subset sorted from them (not recorded which). These receptors came from an adult woman who had mild COVID-19 (a few samples of this study predate the infection). Cell type and time point are not known.

In its sample, this clonotype was seen a few times. V is TRBV5-1 and J is TRBJ1-3, with D possibly matching TRBD1 (5 bases). The ends were cut back, 3 bases at V and 0 bases at J, with 7 bases in the middle. Germline CDR1 reads SGHRS; CDR2 reads YFSETQ. This CDR3 contains 14 residues. This CDR3 reads CASSSGGSGNTIYF. The CDR3 bases are TGCGCCAGCAGCTCCGGGGGCTCTGGAAACACCATATATTTT.

The genes are TRBV7-6 and TRBJ2-4, with TRBD1 matching over 12 bases. Trimming at V came to 5 bases and at J to 1 base, leaving 12 bases not matched to a gene. CDR3 length equals 19 residues. Germline loops: CDR1 SGHVS, CDR2 FNYEAQ. CDR3 bases: TGTGCCAGCAGCCTACCCCCGGGACAGGGGGCGCGGGCCAAAAACATTCAGTACTTC. It yields the protein CASSLPPGQGARAKNIQYF.

This chain connects TRBV7-2 to TRBJ2-1; D might be TRBD1 (6 bases). Germline loops: CDR1 SGHTA, CDR2 FQGNSA. V gave up 6 bases and J gave up 8 bases, with 11 bases separating them. The CDR3 covers 12 residues. CDR3 amino acids: CASSSNRDEQFF. The CDR3 DNA follows: TGTGCCAGCAGTTCAAACAGGGATGAGCAGTTCTTC.

The table lists this clonotype with many counts. V gene TRBV7-9 combines with J gene TRBJ2-5; a weak D match, TRBD2 (6 bases). V shed 5 bases and J shed 5 bases, with 24 bases lying between them. The CDR3 extends over 17 amino acids. Germline lookup yields CDR1 SEHNR and CDR2 FQNEAQ (reference sequence). CDR3 amino acids: CASSQRTGTLGGETQYF. For the CDR3, the DNA is TGTGCCAGCAGCCAACGAACCGGGACCCTAGGAGGGGAGACCCAGTACTTC. Using reference TRBV7-9 and TRBJ2-5 for the parts outside the CDR3, the full variable domain is DTGVSQNPRHKITKRGQNVTFRCDPISEHNRLYWYRQTLGQGPEFLTYFQNEAQLEKSRLLSDRFSAERPKGSFSTLEIQRTEQGDSAMYLCASSQRTGTLGGETQYFGPGTRLLVL.

Only a few counts were recorded for this clonotype. The V and J genes are TRBV4-3 and TRBJ2-3; D gene ambiguous. Germline V gene data show CDR1 as LGHNA and CDR2 as YSLEER. V was clipped by 0 bases and J by 2 bases, with 9 bases between them. The CDR3 loop spans 15 amino acids. The CDR3 sequence is CASSQDWIATDTQYF. DNA of the CDR3: TGCGCCAGCAGCCAAGATTGGATAGCCACAGATACGCAGTATTTT.

V and J are TRBV7-2 and TRBJ2-1; either TRBD1 or TRBD2 may supply D (5 bases each). The CDR3 is 14 residues long. CDR1 is SGHTA, CDR2 FQGNSA, per germline. V lost 1 base and J 9 bases, leaving 13 bases between the germline ends. The CDR3 here is CASSLGSGTIEQFF. The DNA for the CDR3 is TGTGCCAGCAGCTTAGGTTCCGGGACGATTGAGCAGTTCTTC.

This clonotype was seen only a few times. The chain employs TRBV29-1 and TRBJ1-5, with D perhaps matching TRBD1 (6 bases). The germline gives CDR1 SQVTM, CDR2 ANQGSEA. V was trimmed by 6 bases and J by 4 bases, leaving 10 bases between them. The CDR3 totals 12 residues. Here the CDR3 reads CSVVTGNQPQHF. The CDR3 nucleotides are TGCAGCGTGGTTACAGGGAATCAGCCCCAGCATTTT.

J is TRBJ2-5 and V is TRBV7-3, with D perhaps matching TRBD1 or TRBD2 (5 bases each). The CDR3 extends over 14 amino acids. The V end lost 5 bases, the J end lost 5 bases, and 15 bases lay between the germline ends. CDR1 and CDR2 from the germline V gene are SGHTA and FQGTGA. As DNA, the CDR3 is TGTGCCAGCAGCCCTGGTCCGGGGCGTGAGACCCAGTACTTC. Protein: CASSPGPGRETQYF.